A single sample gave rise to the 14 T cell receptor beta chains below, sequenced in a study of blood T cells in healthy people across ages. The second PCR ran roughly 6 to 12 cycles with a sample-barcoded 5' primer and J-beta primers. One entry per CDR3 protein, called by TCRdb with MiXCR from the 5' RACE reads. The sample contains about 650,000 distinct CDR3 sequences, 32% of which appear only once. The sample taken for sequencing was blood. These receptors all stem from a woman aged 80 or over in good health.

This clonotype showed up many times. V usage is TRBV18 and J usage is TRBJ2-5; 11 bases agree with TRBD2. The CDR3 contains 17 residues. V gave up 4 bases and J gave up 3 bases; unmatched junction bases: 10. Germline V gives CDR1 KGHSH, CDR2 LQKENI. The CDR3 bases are TGTGCCAGCTCACGACTTTCCCTAGCGGGGGGAAAAGAGACCCAGTACTTC. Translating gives CASSRLSLAGGKETQYF.

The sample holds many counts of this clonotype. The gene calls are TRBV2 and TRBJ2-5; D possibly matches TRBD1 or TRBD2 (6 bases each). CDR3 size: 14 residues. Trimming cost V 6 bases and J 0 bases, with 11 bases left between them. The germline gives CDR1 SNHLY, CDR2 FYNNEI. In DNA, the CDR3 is TGTGCCAGCAGCGGGGGCACGTACCAAGAGACCCAGTACTTC. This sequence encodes CASSGGTYQETQYF.

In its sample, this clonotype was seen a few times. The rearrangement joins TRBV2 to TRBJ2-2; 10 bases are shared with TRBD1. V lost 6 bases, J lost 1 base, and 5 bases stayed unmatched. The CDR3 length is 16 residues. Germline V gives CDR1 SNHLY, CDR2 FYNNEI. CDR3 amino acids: CASSQTGGRNTGELFF. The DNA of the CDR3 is TGTGCCAGCAGCCAGACAGGGGGCCGGAACACCGGGGAGCTGTTTTTT.

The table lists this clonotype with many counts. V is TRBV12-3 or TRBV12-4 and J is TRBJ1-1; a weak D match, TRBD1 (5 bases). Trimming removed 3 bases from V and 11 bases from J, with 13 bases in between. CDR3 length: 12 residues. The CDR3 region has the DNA TGTGCCAGCAGTTTGCCCGGGGCGGGGGCTTTCTTT. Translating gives CASSLPGAGAFF.

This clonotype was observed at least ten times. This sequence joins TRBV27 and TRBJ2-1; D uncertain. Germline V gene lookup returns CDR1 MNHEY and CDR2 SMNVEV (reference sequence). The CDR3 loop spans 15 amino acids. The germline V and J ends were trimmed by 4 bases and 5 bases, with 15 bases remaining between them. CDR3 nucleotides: TGTGCCAGCAGTTCTCCCTCGAATAGGGACAATGAGCAGTTCTTC. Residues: CASSSPSNRDNEQFF.

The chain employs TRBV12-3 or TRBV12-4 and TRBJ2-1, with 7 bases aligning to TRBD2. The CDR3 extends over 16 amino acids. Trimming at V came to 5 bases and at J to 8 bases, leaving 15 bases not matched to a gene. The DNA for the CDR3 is TGTGCCAGCAGTCCCCGTTCTAGCGGCCCAGGGTATGAGCAGTTCTTC. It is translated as CASSPRSSGPGYEQFF.

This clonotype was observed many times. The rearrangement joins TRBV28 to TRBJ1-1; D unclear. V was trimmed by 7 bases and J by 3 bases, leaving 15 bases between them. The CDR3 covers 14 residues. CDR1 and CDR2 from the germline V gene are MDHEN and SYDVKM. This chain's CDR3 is CASNPALPHTEAFF. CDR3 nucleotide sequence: TGTGCCAGCAACCCCGCCCTACCCCACACTGAAGCTTTCTTT.

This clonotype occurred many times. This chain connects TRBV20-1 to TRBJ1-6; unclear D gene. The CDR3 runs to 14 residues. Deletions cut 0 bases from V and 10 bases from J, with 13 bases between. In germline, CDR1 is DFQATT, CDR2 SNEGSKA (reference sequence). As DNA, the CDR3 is TGCAGTGCTAGAGATACGGGATCCGGATCACCCCTCCACTTT. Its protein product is CSARDTGSGSPLHF.

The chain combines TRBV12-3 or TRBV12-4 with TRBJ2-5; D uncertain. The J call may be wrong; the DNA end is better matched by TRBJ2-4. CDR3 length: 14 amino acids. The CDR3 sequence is CASSLGMVGNIQYF. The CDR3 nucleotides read TGTGCCAGCAGTTTGGGGATGGTGGGAAACATTCAGTACTTC.

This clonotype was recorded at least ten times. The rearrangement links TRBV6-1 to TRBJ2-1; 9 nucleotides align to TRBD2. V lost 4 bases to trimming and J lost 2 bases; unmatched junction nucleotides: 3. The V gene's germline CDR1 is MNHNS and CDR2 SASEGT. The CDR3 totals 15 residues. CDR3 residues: CASSGTSATYNEQFF. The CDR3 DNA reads TGTGCCAGCAGTGGGACTAGCGCGACCTACAATGAGCAGTTCTTC.

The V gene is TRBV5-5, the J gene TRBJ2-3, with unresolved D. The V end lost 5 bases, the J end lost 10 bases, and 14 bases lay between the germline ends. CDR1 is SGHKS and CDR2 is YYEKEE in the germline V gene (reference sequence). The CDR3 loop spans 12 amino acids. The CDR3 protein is CASRDGKSPQYF. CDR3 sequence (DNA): TGTGCCAGCAGGGATGGTAAATCCCCGCAGTATTTT.

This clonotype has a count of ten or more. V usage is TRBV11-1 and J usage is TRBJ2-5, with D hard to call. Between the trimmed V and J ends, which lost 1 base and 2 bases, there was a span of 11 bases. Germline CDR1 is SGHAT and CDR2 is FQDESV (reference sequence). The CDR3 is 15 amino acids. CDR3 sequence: CASSLESWQQETQYF. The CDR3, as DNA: TGTGCCAGCAGCTTAGAGAGTTGGCAACAAGAGACCCAGTACTTC.

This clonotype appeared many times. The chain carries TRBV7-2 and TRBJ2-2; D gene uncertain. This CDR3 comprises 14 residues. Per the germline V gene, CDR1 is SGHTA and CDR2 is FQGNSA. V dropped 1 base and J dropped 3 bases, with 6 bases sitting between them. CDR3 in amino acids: CASSLVAYTGELFF. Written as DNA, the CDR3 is TGTGCCAGCAGCTTAGTCGCATACACCGGGGAGCTGTTTTTT.

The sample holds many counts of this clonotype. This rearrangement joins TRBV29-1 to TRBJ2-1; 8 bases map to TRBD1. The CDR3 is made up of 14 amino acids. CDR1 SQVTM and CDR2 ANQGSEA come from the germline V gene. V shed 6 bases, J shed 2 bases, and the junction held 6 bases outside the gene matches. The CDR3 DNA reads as TGCAGCGTCAACCGGGACAGGCCCTACAATGAGCAGTTCTTC. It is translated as CSVNRDRPYNEQFF.